Listed here are 21 T cell receptor beta chains from one sample, sequenced in a study of T cells after yellow fever vaccination. TCRdb processed the 5' RACE reads anew with MiXCR; each CDR3 protein has one entry. The repertoire includes 500,000 to 650,000 distinct CDR3 sequences, roughly a sixth of them detected once, and 17% sits in the top ten. Here the sequenced sample was PBMCs, taken 5 to 6 days after the first yellow fever vaccination. All receptors derive from a man aged 18 to 35 who received the YFV17D yellow fever vaccine.

This clonotype was picked up a small number of times. The chain employs TRBV3-1 and TRBJ2-1, with 12 nucleotides matching TRBD2. V lost 3 bases to trimming and J lost 10 bases; unmatched junction nucleotides: 7. The CDR3 length is 15 residues. CDR1 is LGHDT and CDR2 is YNNKEL in the germline V gene (reference sequence). CDR3 amino acids: CASSHRLAGAGEQFF. CDR3 bases: TGTGCCAGCAGCCACAGACTAGCGGGGGCCGGGGAGCAGTTCTTC.

The chain joins TRBV7-3 to TRBJ2-1, with 9 bases that match TRBD2. Germline-derived CDR1 and CDR2 are SGHTA and FQGTGA. This CDR3 has 15 amino acids. J was trimmed by 6 bases and V by 1 base; bases with no gene match: 4. The CDR3 DNA reads as TGTGCCAGCAGCTTAAGGCTAGCGGGGACCAATGAGCAGTTCTTC. Protein sequence: CASSLRLAGTNEQFF.

V gene TRBV7-2 combines with J gene TRBJ1-5; 8 positions match TRBD1. The V gene's germline CDR1 is SGHTA and CDR2 FQGNSA. Germline trimming cut 4 bases from V and 5 bases from J; bases unmatched to any gene: 10. The CDR3 contains 16 residues. CDR3 loop: CASSSSWTGSYQPQHF. CDR3 nucleotide sequence: TGTGCCAGCAGCTCTTCATGGACAGGGAGTTATCAGCCCCAGCATTTT.

The chain recombines TRBV7-8 with TRBJ2-3; TRBD2 matches at 8 bases. Per the germline V gene, CDR1 is SGHVS and CDR2 is FQNEAQ. With 0 bases clipped from V and 7 bases from J, the junction kept 6 bases outside the gene matches. This CDR3 spans 15 amino acids. The chain's CDR3 is CASSLASGEVNTQYF. CDR3 DNA: TGTGCCAGCAGCTTAGCTAGCGGGGAGGTGAATACGCAGTATTTT. Filled out from reference TRBV7-8 and TRBJ2-3, the complete variable domain reads GAGVSQSPRYKVAKRGQDVALRCDPISGHVSLFWYQQALGQGPEFLTYFQNEAQLDKSGLPSDRFFAERPEGSVSTLKIQRTQQEDSAVYLCASSLASGEVNTQYFGPGTRLTVL.

V usage is TRBV20-1 and J usage is TRBJ2-2; 9 nucleotides line up with TRBD2. CDR1 and CDR2 (germline): DFQATT, SNEGSKA (reference sequence). The CDR3 is made up of 15 amino acids. CDR3 protein: CSPRERGVNTGELFF. The CDR3 nucleotides read TGCAGCCCCCGGGAGCGGGGGGTGAACACCGGGGAGCTGTTTTTT.

This chain links TRBV28 with TRBJ2-5; D tentatively reads TRBD1 or TRBD2 (7 bases each). CDR1 and CDR2 (germline): MDHEN, SYDVKM. The V end was cut by 8 bases, the J end by 3 bases, with 19 bases between. The length of the CDR3 is 15 residues. CDR3 in DNA: TGTGCCAGCGGAAAAAGACAGGGAGGGAAAGAGACCCAGTACTTC. As protein: CASGKRQGGKETQYF.

V is TRBV20-1 and J is TRBJ2-5, with D perhaps TRBD2 (7 bases). CDR1 and CDR2 from the germline V gene are DFQATT and SNEGSKA (reference sequence). Trimming shortened V by 3 bases and J by 9 bases, and 20 bases separated the two germline ends. This CDR3 is built from 14 residues. CDR3 sequence (DNA): TGCAGTGCTAGGAGATCACTAGCGCCAGGGGCCCAGTACTTC. It yields the protein CSARRSLAPGAQYF.

The genes are TRBV6-5 and TRBJ2-1, with 13 bases matching TRBD2. CDR3 size: 19 residues. Unmatched junction bases numbered 8, after V lost 0 bases and J lost 3 bases. The V gene's germline CDR1 is MNHEY and CDR2 SVGAGI. The CDR3, as DNA: TGTGCCAGCAGTTACTCGACTAGCGGGGGGTCTAACTACTACAATGAGCAGTTCTTC. Translated: CASSYSTSGGSNYYNEQFF.

The chain recombines TRBV7-8 with TRBJ2-1; D might be TRBD2 (6 bases). This CDR3 spans 15 amino acids. The germline gives CDR1 SGHVS, CDR2 FQNEAQ. Trimming shortened V by 8 bases and J by 4 bases, and 18 bases separated the two germline ends. In DNA form, the CDR3 reads TGTGCCAGCGGCGGTCGTGAGGCGGGATACAATGAGCAGTTCTTC. Amino acids: CASGGREAGYNEQFF.

This clonotype occurred a few times. CDR3 nucleotides: TGTGCCAGCAGCCAAGACCAGGGTGGCTACACCTTC. This codes for CASSQDQGGYTF. V gene TRBV3-1 combines with J gene TRBJ1-2, with D perhaps TRBD1 (5 bases). Trimming cost V 0 bases and J 7 bases, with 6 bases left between them. The germline CDR1 and CDR2 sequences are LGHDT and YNNKEL (reference sequence). This CDR3 has 12 amino acids.

This clonotype appeared a few times. The CDR3 reads CASSQQEGQILMNTEAFF. The CDR3 DNA reads as TGCGCCAGCAGCCAACAGGAGGGACAGATTTTAATGAACACTGAAGCTTTCTTT. The genes are TRBV4-3 and TRBJ1-1; 7 nucleotides align to TRBD1. CDR1 is LGHNA and CDR2 is YSLEER in the germline V gene. This CDR3 is built from 18 residues. V trimming: 2 bases; J trimming: 0 bases; junction bases outside the gene matches: 12.

The rearrangement uses TRBV4-3 and TRBJ2-6, with 7 bases matching TRBD1. CDR3 length: 17 amino acids. The ends lost 5 bases at V and 0 bases at J; junction bases unmatched: 7. The V gene's germline CDR1 is LGHNA and CDR2 YSLEER. DNA for the CDR3: TGCGCCAGCAGCAGCCGACAGGGCGGCTCTGGGGCCAACGTCCTGACTTTC. Its protein product is CASSSRQGGSGANVLTF.

The chain combines TRBV6-2 or TRBV6-3 with TRBJ2-7, with a weak D call TRBD1 (6 bases). CDR3 length: 15 amino acids. Trimming left V 5 bases short and J 1 base short, with 15 bases between. Germline CDR1 and CDR2: MNHEY and SVGEGT. The CDR3 protein is CASSPPGHLSYEQYV. The DNA for the CDR3 is TGTGCCAGCAGTCCCCCGGGACACCTTTCCTACGAGCAGTACGTC.

V is TRBV11-2 and J is TRBJ2-2; 11 bases are a match to TRBD2. From germline, CDR1 is SGHAT and CDR2 FQNNGV. This CDR3 contains 16 residues. Trimming took 5 bases from V and 5 from J; bases not matched to a gene: 7. The DNA of the CDR3 is TGTGCCAGCAGCCCTTTTAGCGGGGGGGCGACCGGGGAGCTGTTTTTT. Its protein product is CASSPFSGGATGELFF. The complete variable domain, with remaining parts taken from reference TRBV11-2 and TRBJ2-2, reads EAGVAQSPRYKIIEKRQSVAFWCNPISGHATLYWYQQILGQGPKLLIQFQNNGVVDDSQLPKDRFSAERLKGVDSTLKIQPAKLEDSAVYLCASSPFSGGATGELFFGEGSRLTVL.

CDR3 coding DNA: TGTGCCAGCAGCTTGCCCCGGACAGGGTTGACAGATACGCAGTATTTT. Residues: CASSLPRTGLTDTQYF. The rearrangement links TRBV5-4 to TRBJ2-3; 8 bases are a match to TRBD1. The V segment lost 1 base and the J segment 3 bases; nucleotides outside the gene matches: 7. CDR1 SGHNT and CDR2 YYREEE come from the germline V gene (reference sequence). The CDR3 consists of 16 residues.

This clonotype was counted only a few times. The V gene is TRBV7-3, the J gene TRBJ2-2; D call uncertain. The CDR3 has 14 amino acids. CDR1 and CDR2 from the germline V gene are SGHTA and FQGTGA. The V end lost 8 bases, the J end lost 0 bases, and 10 bases lay between the germline ends. CDR3 DNA sequence: TGTGCCAGCGTACTAACACCGAACACCGGGGAGCTGTTTTTT. This encodes CASVLTPNTGELFF.

The chain combines TRBV10-3 with TRBJ1-3; D possibly corresponds to TRBD1 (5 bases). CDR3 length: 15 amino acids. The germline V gene encodes CDR1 ENHRY and CDR2 SYGVKD. Deletions cut 3 bases from V and 5 bases from J, with 14 bases between. The DNA of the CDR3 is TGTGCCATCAGTGATTGGACAAATGATAGAAACACCATATATTTT. It codes for CAISDWTNDRNTIYF.

This clonotype was detected only a few times. The junction and the germline gene differ at one end; a read error may be behind it. This sequence joins TRBV29-1 and TRBJ2-1; tentative D call: TRBD1 (5 bases). Germline assignment: CDR1 SQVTM and CDR2 ANQGSEA. The CDR3 loop spans 12 amino acids. The DNA for the CDR3 is TGCAGTGTTGGAGTCCTTGGGGCTGAGCAGTTCTTC. This encodes CSVGVLGAEQFF.

This clonotype was seen more than once but under ten times. This chain connects TRBV20-1 to TRBJ2-7, with D perhaps TRBD1 or TRBD2 (5 bases each). The germline gives CDR1 DFQATT, CDR2 SNEGSKA (reference sequence). This CDR3 contains 11 residues. V was clipped by 3 bases and J by 5 bases, with 8 bases between them. The CDR3 protein is CSARGPHEQYV. In DNA form, the CDR3 reads TGCAGTGCTAGGGGACCCCACGAGCAGTACGTC.

This clonotype was counted between two and nine times. The chain is built from TRBV6-6 and TRBJ2-7; D not certain. The CDR3 is made up of 13 amino acids. Germline V gene lookup returns CDR1 MNHNY and CDR2 SVGAGI (reference sequence). V lost 7 bases and J 3 bases, leaving 13 bases between the germline ends. This CDR3 is CASTGSPNYEQYF. CDR3 bases: TGTGCCAGCACCGGGTCACCGAACTACGAGCAGTACTTC.

This clonotype was counted at least ten times. This chain uses TRBV3-1 with TRBJ2-3; the D gene is possibly TRBD1 (5 bases). The CDR3 runs to 13 residues. V was trimmed by 2 bases and J by 10 bases, leaving 13 bases between them. The germline V gene has CDR1 LGHDT and CDR2 YNNKEL (reference sequence). Written as DNA, the CDR3 is TGTGCCAGCAGCCAACAGACAGCCGCTGCGCAGTATTTT. Protein: CASSQQTAAAQYF.